This T cell receptor beta chain was captured in a study of T cell responses to AZD1222 COVID-19 vaccine (dated by TCRdb to 2020 to 2022). For the study in its entirety: A total of over 230 trial participants underwent TCR sequencing, of whom 207 had received two doses of AZD1222 and 26 had received two doses of the MenACWY control vaccine. Trial participants were enrolled by age into subgroups of 18-55, 56-69 and 70-plus years, and roughly 150, 30 and 60 TCR-sequenced participants, respectively, were included in these subgroups. The investigation overall reported the following: Reportedly, close to half of the unique spike-specific TCRs recognized epitopes lying outside the regions that are mutated in the B.1.351 and B.1.1.7 variants. Most participants were white British and females outnumbered males, and the authors suggested that clonal diversity may have been underestimated. Vaccine-associated CD4 TCRs spanned the whole spike protein, with dominant responses in regions 160-218 and 743-854. Because no samples from the day 14 peak response were available, repertoires could be characterized only after the peak T cell response. In the small 56-69-year group, the increase in depth fell short of significance, most likely because of low power. After two AZD1222 doses, both the breadth and the depth of spike-specific TCRs were significantly higher than at day 0 and than in MenACWY recipients. Conclusions about previously exposed vaccinees are limited, since just 5 or 6 AZD1222 recipients were seropositive for SARS-CoV-2 at baseline.

The CDR3 regions of human TCRbeta chains were analyzed by immunosequencing. The study's processing was this. TCRs in the repertoires were matched against a reference library of SARS-CoV-2-specific TCRs that had been generated with the MIRA antigen-specificity platform. Breadth meant the fraction of unique TCRs that were SARS-CoV-2-associated, whereas depth meant the fraction of total T cells that were SARS-CoV-2-associated. Using the MIRA data, every spike-specific TCR was mapped to the spike region that the TCR reacted to and assigned to either a CD4 or a CD8 class. Log10-transformed breadth and depth values were compared by one-way ANOVA with Sidak's multiple comparisons tests. What TCRdb holds here is the immuneACCESS table cut down to in-frame rearrangements. Part of the clones is not present; checked against another copy, under half of the missing clones reflect an unresolved V gene, and the others are unexplained. The DNA gave D and trimming, while V, J and clone size come from that table. The sample records some 84,000 clones, around nine tenths of which are singletons. Clones ranked in the top ten supply roughly 11% of the sample.

The germline V gene yields SGHRS for CDR1 and YFSETQ for CDR2. V is cut by 4 bases and J by 4 bases, and the space between the germline ends is 14 bases. From cysteine to phenylalanine, the CDR3 is 14 amino acids long. Of the read, only the CDR3 DNA is kept; its 42 bases are in frame from base 1. The time point label of this sample denotes: about 28 days (+/-7) after the second vaccine dose. AZD1222 recipients with second doses at about 4 weeks or about 12 weeks were pooled, because spike-specific TCR depth and breadth did not differ between schedules. Samples from vaccinated people were obtained from the UK trials COV001 and COV002, which included a single-blind randomized controlled phase 2/3 trial of AZD1222 (ChAdOx1 nCoV-19) in healthy adults. For TCRbeta chain sequencing, PBMC samples from trial participants were taken at day 0 and at day 28 after the second dose. For this clone: What this receptor recognizes is not known. No per-base quality is available; no much larger clone lies one base away.

The source was peripheral blood, collected 28 days after the second AZD1222 dose. Rearrangement joined TRBV5-1 to TRBJ1-1; TRBD1 might be the D gene, on 5 matching bases. This TCR was sampled from an adult who received the AZD1222 COVID-19 vaccine. The bases are TGCGCCAGCAGCCCCCCGGACATCGCCACTGAAGCTTTCTTT. Its translation is CASSPPDIATEAFF.